What follows are 9 T cell receptor beta chains derived from one specimen sequenced in a study of blood T cell repertoires in COVID-19. Sequencing used immunoSEQ multiplex PCR; TCRdb keeps in-frame clones, though not all of them. The sample has some 37,000 clones, 80% to 90% seen once. Sequencing input: peripheral blood. The receptors were gathered from a woman between 65 and 79 years old with acute or convalescent COVID-19.

The chain is built from TRBV12-3 or TRBV12-4 and TRBJ2-1; D unclear. V lost 7 bases, J lost 5 bases, and 12 bases lay in between. The CDR3 totals 13 residues. The CDR3 spells CASTLGYHNEQFF. CDR3 bases: TGTGCCAGCACCTTGGGCTACCACAATGAGCAGTTCTTC.

The chain is built from TRBV6-5 and TRBJ2-5; 7 nucleotides line up with TRBD2. CDR3 length: 14 amino acids. The junction had 8 bases not matched to a gene; V was cut back by 5 bases and J by 5 bases. The V gene's germline CDR1 is MNHEY and CDR2 SVGAGI. The CDR3 sequence: CASSTRTRWETQYF. CDR3 coding DNA: TGTGCCAGCAGTACCCGGACTAGATGGGAGACCCAGTACTTC.

The gene calls are TRBV7-9 and TRBJ2-1, with TRBD2 matching 13 bases. Germline CDR1 SEHNR, CDR2 FQNEAQ (reference sequence). The CDR3 contains 18 residues. V was clipped by 1 base and J by 4 bases; unmatched bases: 7. CDR3 nucleotide sequence: TGTGCCAGCAGCTTAGTACTCACTAGCGGGGGGGTTTACAATGAGCAGTTCTTC. Its protein is CASSLVLTSGGVYNEQFF. The whole variable domain, filled in from reference TRBV7-9 and TRBJ2-1, reads DTGVSQNPRHKITKRGQNVTFRCDPISEHNRLYWYRQTLGQGPEFLTYFQNEAQLEKSRLLSDRFSAERPKGSFSTLEIQRTEQGDSAMYLCASSLVLTSGGVYNEQFFGPGTRLTVL.

This chain uses TRBV9 with TRBJ2-3; 7 bases fit TRBD1. CDR3 length: 13 amino acids. Germline assignment: CDR1 SGDLS and CDR2 YYNGEE. The V and J ends lost 3 bases and 7 bases, in that order; junction bases with no gene match: 5. The CDR3 DNA sequence: TGTGCCAGCAGCGCTGGGACAGCCCATACGCAGTATTTT. Protein sequence: CASSAGTAHTQYF.

The rearrangement joins TRBV7-3 to TRBJ2-1; 8 bases are a match to TRBD1. Unmatched junction bases numbered 14, after V lost 6 bases and J lost 7 bases. The CDR3 contains 16 residues. CDR1 is SGHTA and CDR2 is FQGTGA in the germline V gene. CDR3 in amino acids: CASSQTGTGALNEQFF. For the CDR3, the DNA is TGTGCCAGCAGTCAGACCGGGACAGGCGCGTTAAATGAGCAGTTCTTC.

This rearrangement joins TRBV7-9 to TRBJ1-2; no clear D gene. V was shortened by 1 base and J by 6 bases, with 9 bases between the two germline ends. The CDR3 is 13 amino acids. The V gene's germline CDR1 is SEHNR and CDR2 FQNEAQ (reference sequence). The CDR3 bases are TGTGCCAGCAGCTTAGATATAGCACATGGCTACACCTTC. This encodes CASSLDIAHGYTF.

V usage is TRBV30 and J usage is TRBJ2-1; 8 nucleotides agree with TRBD1. CDR1 is GTSNPN, CDR2 SVGIG, per germline (reference sequence). V lost 3 bases and J lost 6; bases outside the gene matches: 19. This CDR3 region has 18 residues. CDR3 region: CAWSDAFEWTGRINEQFF. Written as DNA, the CDR3 is TGTGCCTGGAGCGACGCATTTGAATGGACAGGGAGGATCAATGAGCAGTTCTTC.

This clone was seen a few times. The chain joins TRBV4-3 to TRBJ1-2, with TRBD1 matching 10 bases. J lost 7 bases, V lost 2 bases, and 10 bases had no gene match. The germline V gene has CDR1 LGHNA and CDR2 YSLEER. The CDR3 loop spans 16 amino acids. CDR3 nucleotide sequence: TGCGCCAGCAGCCAAAGTCCGGGACAGGGGTTTGGTGGCTACACCTTC. This translates into CASSQSPGQGFGGYTF.

This chain connects TRBV27 to TRBJ2-1, with TRBD2 matching over 13 bases. The CDR3 extends over 13 amino acids. Germline CDR1 MNHEY, CDR2 SMNVEV (reference sequence). The V gene end was trimmed by 8 bases and the J gene end by 9 bases; junction bases not matched to a gene: 4. The DNA for the CDR3 is TGTGCCAGCGGACTAGCGGGAGTGTTTGAGCAGTTCTTC. This translates into CASGLAGVFEQFF.